This TCR beta chain came from a study of blood T cell repertoires in COVID-19. Study information: Whether acute or convalescent, the COVID-19 samples came from the United States, Italy and Spain. In each case, the material was cDNA or gDNA derived from T cells, B-cell-depleted T cells, or PBMCs.

Original processing notes: Estimation of nucleated cell counts was performed using reference gene primer amplification. Measured with immunoSEQ multiplex PCR; TCRdb has only the in-frame clones, and not every one. V and J calls and clone size are as listed in that table; D and trimming were resolved from the DNA. The table records some 150,000 clones, roughly 82% of them present only once. The CDR3 runs to 15 residues. Per the germline V gene, CDR1 is SGHNT and CDR2 is YYREEE (reference sequence). The junction had 6 bases not matched to a gene; V was cut back by 4 bases and J by 5 bases. The receptor was isolated from a woman in her 70s with acute or convalescent COVID-19. Sequencing was done on a sample of peripheral blood. The chain has TRBV5-4 and TRBJ2-1, with TRBD2 matching 10 bases. The CDR3 is CASSSGTSENNEQFF. The CDR3, as DNA: TGTGCCAGCAGCAGCGGGACTAGCGAAAACAATGAGCAGTTCTTC.